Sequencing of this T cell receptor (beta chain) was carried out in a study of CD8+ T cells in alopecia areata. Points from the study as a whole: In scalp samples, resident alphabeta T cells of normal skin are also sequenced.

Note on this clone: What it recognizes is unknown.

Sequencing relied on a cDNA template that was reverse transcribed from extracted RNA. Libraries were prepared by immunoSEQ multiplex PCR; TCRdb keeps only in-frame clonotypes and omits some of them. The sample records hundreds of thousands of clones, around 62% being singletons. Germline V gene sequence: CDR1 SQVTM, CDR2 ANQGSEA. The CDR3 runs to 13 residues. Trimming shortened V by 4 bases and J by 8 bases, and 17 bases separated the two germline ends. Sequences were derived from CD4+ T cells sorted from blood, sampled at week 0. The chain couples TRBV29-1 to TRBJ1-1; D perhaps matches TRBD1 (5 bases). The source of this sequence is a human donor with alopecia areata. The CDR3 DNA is TGCAGCGTTGCCCGCGGGGGGGATGGGGAAGCTTTCTTT. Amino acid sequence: CSVARGGDGEAFF.